This T cell receptor beta chain is from a study of T cell responses to AZD1222 COVID-19 vaccine. Study results and limitations: Spike was spanned by vaccine-associated CD4 TCRs, which were dominant at 160-218 and 743-854. It should be noted that donors were predominantly white British and more often female, and clonal diversity was possibly underestimated.

This clone was seen just once. Its antigen is still unknown. Clones were read by immunoSEQ multiplex PCR, and TCRdb kept only the in-frame ones, dropping some. The sample comprises approximately 100,000 clones, roughly 87% of which are singletons, and about 15% rests with the top ten. The germline V gene has CDR1 LGHNA and CDR2 YNFKEQ. J gave up 0 bases and V 0 bases, and 11 bases lay outside the gene matches. The CDR3 has 20 amino acids. This sample comprised peripheral blood, obtained on day 0 of AZD1222 vaccination. The TCR was taken from an adult in good health. This chain connects TRBV4-2 to TRBJ2-3; 11 positions agree with TRBD2. In nucleotides, the CDR3 is TGTGCCAGCAGCCAAGATCTCTTAGCGGGAGGGACTTTTAGCACAGATACGCAGTATTTT. As protein: CASSQDLLAGGTFSTDTQYF.